These T cell receptor beta chains were read from a single sample in a study of cytomegalovirus exposure and HLA in healthy donors. Measured with immunoSEQ multiplex PCR; TCRdb has only the in-frame clones, and not every one. The table shows 150,000 to 200,000 clones, with 79% occurring only once. Sequenced: PBMCs. Receptors originate from a male donor in good health and CMV-seropositive. Both conserved end residues are part of each CDR3. A D gene is named only where the DNA matches it firmly. Size is stated for part of the rows, as once, few or many counts, or as a class when the clone is expanded.

D gene	V gene	CDR3 length	clone size	J gene	CDR3 DNA	CDR3 protein
-	TRBV2	16	-	TRBJ1-6	TGTGCCAGCAGGGGCCAGGGTCGCGGGGCGAATTCACCCCTCCACTTT	CASRGQGRGANSPLHF
TRBD2	TRBV7-9	19	few	TRBJ2-2	TGTGCCAGCAGTTCCATCCTCGGGACTAGCGGCGTTACCACCGGGGAGCTGTTTTTT	CASSSILGTSGVTTGELFF
-	TRBV5-4	17	-	TRBJ1-6	TGTGCCAGCAGCCCGTCACAGGGAATGAGCTATAATTCACCCCTCCACTTT	CASSPSQGMSYNSPLHF
TRBD1	TRBV5-1	15	-	TRBJ2-1	TGCGCCAGCAGCTTGCGGGACAGGGGGATGAGTGAGCAGTTCTTC	CASSLRDRGMSEQFF
-	TRBV6-1	14	-	TRBJ2-5	TGTGCCAGCAGTGTAACAGGGATAAGGGAGACCCAGTACTTC	CASSVTGIRETQYF
-	TRBV7-3	16	-	TRBJ2-2	TGTGCCAGCAGCTTAATCGGCACACTAAACACCGGGGAGCTGTTTTTT	CASSLIGTLNTGELFF
TRBD1	TRBV7-2	14	-	TRBJ1-1	TGTGCCAGCAGCGTTCACAGGGGGGACACTGAAGCTTTCTTT	CASSVHRGDTEAFF
TRBD1	TRBV18	13	-	TRBJ1-2	TGTGCCAGCTCACCGGACAGGGATTATGGCTACACCTTC	CASSPDRDYGYTF
-	TRBV19	14	-	TRBJ1-1	TGTGCCAGTAGTATTGTCAGGGTGAACACTGAAGCTTTCTTT	CASSIVRVNTEAFF
-	TRBV7-9	16	-	TRBJ1-3	TGTGCCAGCAGCCCAAGGGCGGGGTTTGCTGGAAACACCATATATTTT	CASSPRAGFAGNTIYF
-	TRBV10-3	12	-	TRBJ2-7	TGTGCCATCAGTGAGCAGGGTTACGAGCAGTACTTC	CAISEQGYEQYF
-	TRBV6-5	14	-	TRBJ2-1	TGTGCCAGCAGTTACTCGAGGGAGGACAATGAGCAGTTCTTC	CASSYSREDNEQFF
-	TRBV6-6	15	-	TRBJ2-3	TGTGCCAGCAACCTAGGGGGTAGTCGCGCAGATACGCAGTATTTT	CASNLGGSRADTQYF
TRBD1	TRBV19	16	-	TRBJ1-2	TGTGCCAGCCTGAATCTACCGGGACAGGGACACTATGGCTACACCTTC	CASLNLPGQGHYGYTF
-	TRBV9	15	few	TRBJ1-1	TGTGCCAGCAGCGGACGCGACAACGCGAACACTGAAGCTTTCTTT	CASSGRDNANTEAFF
TRBD2	TRBV27	15	-	TRBJ2-7	TGTGCCAGCAGTAGGGGGACTAGCGGATCCTACGAGCAGTACTTC	CASSRGTSGSYEQYF
-	TRBV7-3	15	-	TRBJ2-2	TGTGCCAGCAGCCCCCGTTCAGGGATAGCCGGGGAGCTGTTTTTT	CASSPRSGIAGELFF
-	TRBV12-5	13	few	TRBJ1-2	TGTGCTAGTGGTTTAAGTTCGGGATATGGCTACACCTTC	CASGLSSGYGYTF
TRBD2	TRBV9	15	-	TRBJ2-1	TGTGCCAGCAGCGCGGGGACTAGCGGGAGCAATGAGCAGTTCTTC	CASSAGTSGSNEQFF
TRBD1	TRBV28	11	-	TRBJ2-7	TGTGCCAGCAACCAGGGGGACGAGCAGTACTTC	CASNQGDEQYF
TRBD2	TRBV10-3	14	-	TRBJ2-5	TGTGCCATTCGGGGGGGGGCAACACAAGAGACCCAGTACTTC	CAIRGGATQETQYF
TRBD1	TRBV2	13	-	TRBJ1-1	TGTGCCAGCATGGGCAGGGGGCGAACTGAAGCTTTCTTT	CASMGRGRTEAFF
-	TRBV19	15	-	TRBJ1-2	TGTGCCAGTGGGGAAAGACTAGGGACTAACTATGGCTACACCTTC	CASGERLGTNYGYTF
-	TRBV7-3	18	-	TRBJ2-2	TGTGCCAGCAGCTTCCCGACACAGCCGACCTCGAACACCGGGGAGCTGTTTTTT	CASSFPTQPTSNTGELFF
-	TRBV2	13	-	TRBJ2-2	TGTGCCAGCAGTCTCGAAGCTTCCGGGGAGCTGTTTTTT	CASSLEASGELFF
-	TRBV7-9	15	-	TRBJ1-2	TGTTCCAGCAGCGCGATGACAGCAGGGGAATATGGCTACACCTTC	CSSSAMTAGEYGYTF
-	TRBV9	14	-	TRBJ1-1	TGTGCCAGCAGCCCCCCAGGTGGAAAGACTGAAGCTTTCTTT	CASSPPGGKTEAFF
-	TRBV5-1	13	few	TRBJ2-7	TGCGCCAGCAGCTTGGCGGGAACCAGGGAGCAGTACTTC	CASSLAGTREQYF
-	TRBV6-5	14	-	TRBJ2-7	TGTGCCAGCAGTTACGGGAGGTCCCCCTACGAGCAGTACTTC	CASSYGRSPYEQYF
TRBD2	TRBV5-6	17	-	TRBJ2-4	TGTGCCAGCAGCTTGGGCGGGGGGGGGCTAGCCAAAAACATTCAGTACTTC	CASSLGGGGLAKNIQYF
TRBD1	TRBV5-6	16	once	TRBJ1-1	TGTGCCAGCAGCTTCGGACAGGGAGTGGCGAACACTGAAGCTTTCTTT	CASSFGQGVANTEAFF